A few counts support the clone carrying this T cell receptor (beta chain). Its antigen is unidentified. These data originate in a study of cytomegalovirus exposure and HLA in healthy donors. Overall study: Sequencing of roughly 180 million T cells in an earlier analysis found 100 million to 140 million unique TCR beta sequences.

Study results and limitations: In vitro, a few CMV-associated chains proved specific for CMV antigens. In all likelihood, a cluster of highly shared sequence variants was a sequencing artifact.

Amplification used 60 Vbeta primers and 13 Jbeta primers. Method: immunoSEQ multiplex PCR; TCRdb's copy keeps in-frame clones and lacks some. The sample shows about 150,000 clones, 66% of them seen only once. The CDR3 covers 16 residues. The ends were cut back, 5 bases at V and 0 bases at J, with 15 bases in the middle. Germline lookup yields CDR1 SGHTA and CDR2 FQGNSA. This rearrangement joins TRBV7-2 to TRBJ2-3; D is possibly TRBD2 (6 bases). Sequenced input: PBMCs. The sequence derives from a woman between 55 and 75 years old in good health and CMV-seronegative. The CDR3 spells CASSPRRGRSTDTQYF. CDR3 DNA sequence: TGTGCCAGCAGCCCGAGGCGGGGTAGGAGCACAGATACGCAGTATTTT.